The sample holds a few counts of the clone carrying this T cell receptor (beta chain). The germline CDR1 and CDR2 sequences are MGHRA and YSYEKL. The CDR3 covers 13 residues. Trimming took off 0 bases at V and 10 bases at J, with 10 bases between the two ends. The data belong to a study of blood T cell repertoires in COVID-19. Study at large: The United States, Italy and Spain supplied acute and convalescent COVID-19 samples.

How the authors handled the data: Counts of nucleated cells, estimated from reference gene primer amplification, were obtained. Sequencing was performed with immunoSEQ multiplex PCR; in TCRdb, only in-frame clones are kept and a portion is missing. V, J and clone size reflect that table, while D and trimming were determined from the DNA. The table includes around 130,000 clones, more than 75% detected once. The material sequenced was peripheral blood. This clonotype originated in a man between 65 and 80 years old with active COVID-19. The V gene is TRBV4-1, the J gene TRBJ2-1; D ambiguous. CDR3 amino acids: CASSQEERREQFF. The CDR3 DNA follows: TGCGCCAGCAGCCAAGAGGAGAGGCGCGAGCAGTTCTTC.